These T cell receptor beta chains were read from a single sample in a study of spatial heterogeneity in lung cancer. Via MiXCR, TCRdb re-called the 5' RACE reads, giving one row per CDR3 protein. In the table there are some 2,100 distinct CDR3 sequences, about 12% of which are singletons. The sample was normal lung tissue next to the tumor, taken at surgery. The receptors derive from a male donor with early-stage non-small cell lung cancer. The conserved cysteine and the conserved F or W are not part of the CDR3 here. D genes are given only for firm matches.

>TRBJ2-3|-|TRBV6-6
ASSYPGTDTQY
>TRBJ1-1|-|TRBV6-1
ASSLGRQNTEAF
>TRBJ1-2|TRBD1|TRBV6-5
ASSFSTGGEYGYT
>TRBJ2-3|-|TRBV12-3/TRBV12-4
ASSLRDTQY
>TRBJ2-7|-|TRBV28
ASSPNVYPLEQY
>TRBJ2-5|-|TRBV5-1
ASSLEGRGETQY
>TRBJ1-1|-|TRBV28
ASSLTNPDTEAF
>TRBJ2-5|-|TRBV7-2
ASSLGGAQETQY
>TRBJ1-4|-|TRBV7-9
ASSSFRGNEKLF
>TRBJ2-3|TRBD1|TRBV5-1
ASSLQPGTAERDTQY